These 13 T cell receptor beta chains originate from one sample sequenced in a study of cytomegalovirus exposure and HLA in healthy donors. The PCR made use of 60 Vbeta and 13 Jbeta primers. Assay used: immunoSEQ multiplex PCR; TCRdb lists only in-frame clones, some missing. The table lists tens of thousands of clones, approximately 70% of them singletons. The sequenced sample was PBMCs. These receptors were collected from a man in his forties or fifties in good health and CMV-seronegative.

This chain links TRBV7-2 with TRBJ1-5; possibly TRBD1 for D (6 bases). Germline CDR1 reads SGHTA; CDR2 reads FQGNSA. The V gene lost 2 bases and the J gene lost 0 bases, with 20 bases spanning the gap. The CDR3 spans 19 residues. The CDR3 reads CASSLRGGAPLGSNQPQHF. For the CDR3, the DNA is TGTGCCAGCAGCTTAAGGGGGGGGGCACCTTTGGGTAGCAATCAGCCCCAGCATTTT. Drawing the rest from reference TRBV7-2 and TRBJ1-5, the complete variable domain is GAGVSQSPSNKVTEKGKDVELRCDPISGHTALYWYRQSLGQGLEFLIYFQGNSAPDKSGLPSDRFSAERTGGSVSTLTIQRTQQEDSAVYLCASSLRGGAPLGSNQPQHFGDGTRLSIL.

As DNA, the CDR3 is TGTGCCATCAGGCCCGGGACAGGGGGCGGGAACACTGAAGCTTTCTTT. Protein product: CAIRPGTGGGNTEAFF. The chain couples TRBV10-3 to TRBJ1-1; 12 bases are a match to TRBD1. The CDR3 covers 16 residues. Trimming at V came to 6 bases and at J to 1 base, leaving 6 bases not matched to a gene. Germline V gene sequence: CDR1 ENHRY, CDR2 SYGVKD.

V usage is TRBV29-1 and J usage is TRBJ1-2, with 7 positions matching TRBD1. The V gene's germline CDR1 is SQVTM and CDR2 ANQGSEA. This CDR3 has 14 residues. The trim removed 4 bases at V and 2 bases at J, leaving 7 bases unmatched. CDR3 coding DNA: TGCAGCGTTGCTTCCGGACAGGCCAACTATGGCTACACCTTC. Its translation: CSVASGQANYGYTF.

This clone was detected only a few times. This chain joins TRBV7-2 and TRBJ2-5; 8 bases align to TRBD2. V gave up 2 bases and J gave up 5 bases; unmatched junction bases: 13. Germline V gene data show CDR1 as SGHTA and CDR2 as FQGNSA. The CDR3 loop spans 17 amino acids. CDR3 amino acids: CASSLIAGGPLEETQYF. In DNA form, the CDR3 reads TGTGCCAGCAGCTTAATCGCGGGGGGTCCCCTTGAGGAGACCCAGTACTTC.

The chain links TRBV18 to TRBJ1-3; possibly TRBD1 for D (5 bases). The germline V gene encodes CDR1 KGHSH and CDR2 LQKENI. The CDR3 contains 17 residues. V lost 4 bases and J 6 bases, leaving 22 bases between the germline ends. This CDR3 reads CASSLRRTRNIENTIYF. The CDR3 DNA reads as TGTGCCAGCTCACTCCGCCGGACACGGAACATCGAAAACACCATATATTTT.

V is TRBV2 and J is TRBJ2-5; 7 bases map to TRBD2. The CDR3 is 17 amino acids. The V gene end was trimmed by 2 bases and the J gene end by 1 base; junction bases not matched to a gene: 10. Germline V gene data show CDR1 as SNHLY and CDR2 as FYNNEI. The CDR3 here is CASSEPGGGEPQETQYF. The CDR3 nucleotides read TGTGCCAGCAGTGAACCCGGCGGGGGAGAGCCCCAAGAGACCCAGTACTTC.

The chain joins TRBV6-5 to TRBJ1-3; a weak D match, TRBD1 (5 bases). CDR3 length equals 13 residues. Looked up from germline, CDR1 is MNHEY and CDR2 is SVGAGI. Trimming removed 4 bases from V and 4 bases from J, with 8 bases in between. CDR3 bases: TGTGCCAGCAGTTCAGGGCAGGGAAACACCATATATTTT. The encoded protein is CASSSGQGNTIYF.

This chain uses TRBV15 with TRBJ1-1; the match to TRBD1 covers 9 bases. CDR3 size: 13 residues. Germline V gene sequence: CDR1 LNHNV, CDR2 YYDKDF (reference sequence). V was pared by 1 base and J by 10 bases, with 4 bases of the junction left unmatched. CDR3 nucleotides: TGTGCCACCAGCAGAGGGGACAGGGTAGGAGCTTTCTTT. Its protein product is CATSRGDRVGAFF. Combining the CDR3 with reference TRBV15 and TRBJ1-1 gives the whole variable domain DAMVIQNPRYQVTQFGKPVTLSCSQTLNHNVMYWYQQKSSQAPKLLFHYYDKDFNNEADTPDNFQSRRPNTSFCFLDIRSPGLGDTAMYLCATSRGDRVGAFFGQGTRLTVV.

The genes are TRBV21-1 and TRBJ2-3; TRBD2, the D gene given by the table, was not confirmed from the DNA. TRBV21-1 is a pseudogene locus. This CDR3 contains 16 residues. CDR3 nucleotides: TGTGCCAGCTCTATCGTAGCGGGGGGGCCAATAGATACGCAGTATTTT. This encodes CASSIVAGGPIDTQYF.

This clone showed up just a few times. J is TRBJ2-7 and V is TRBV19; 10 nucleotides match TRBD1. Germline V gives CDR1 LNHDA, CDR2 SQIVND (reference sequence). The CDR3 runs 14 residues. After removal of 1 base from V and 6 bases from J, the junction contained 3 bases not matched to a gene. The CDR3 sequence is CASSIGGQGSEQYF. The CDR3 nucleotides read TGTGCCAGTAGTATAGGGGGACAGGGGTCCGAGCAGTACTTC.

As regards this clone: Other DNA variants within this sample encode the same CDR3. V and J are TRBV29-1 and TRBJ2-2; D perhaps matches TRBD2 (6 bases). This CDR3 comprises 12 residues. V was pared by 4 bases and J by 5 bases, with 8 bases between. Germline-derived CDR1 and CDR2 are SQVTM and ANQGSEA. CDR3 in amino acids: CSVARGTGELFF. CDR3 DNA: TGCAGCGTTGCCCGGGGGACCGGGGAGCTGTTTTTT.

V and J are TRBV5-6 and TRBJ2-2; 8 bases align to TRBD2. The V gene's germline CDR1 is SGHDT and CDR2 YYEEEE. V lost 3 bases, J lost 2 bases, and 6 bases stayed unmatched. This CDR3 spans 16 amino acids. CDR3 in DNA: TGTGCCAGCAGCTCCTTAGCGGGGCGAAACACCGGGGAGCTGTTTTTT. Its protein is CASSSLAGRNTGELFF.

This chain connects TRBV5-6 to TRBJ1-2, with D possibly TRBD1 on 5 matching bases. Trimming cost V 0 bases and J 4 bases, with 10 bases left between them. The CDR3 loop spans 14 amino acids. Germline V lookup: CDR1 SGHDT, CDR2 YYEEEE. The CDR3 protein is CASSLGQGGYGYTF. CDR3 coding DNA: TGTGCCAGCAGCTTGGGGCAGGGCGGCTATGGCTACACCTTC.